The 20 T cell receptor beta chains below were found in one sample sequenced in a study of Ad26.COV2.S vaccination and SARS-CoV-2 variants. The treatment was: some 20 received Ad26.COV2.S at low or high dose, single or two shots; about 5 received placebo; per-sample allocation not given. Each sample was drawn 63 days after the first injection (of vaccine or placebo). The assay was immunoSEQ multiplex PCR, and TCRdb's table has in-frame clones only and misses some. The sample lists some 640,000 clones; around 92% were seen once. Material: peripheral blood, obtained in a trial of Ad26.COV2.S vaccine versus placebo. These receptors were taken from a person between 18 and 65 years old who received the Ad26.COV2.S COVID-19 vaccine or a placebo.

The CDR3 region is CASKGGLAGGYSTDTQYF. The CDR3 DNA is TGTGCCAGTAAGGGCGGGCTAGCGGGGGGGTATAGCACAGATACGCAGTATTTT. This chain links TRBV19 with TRBJ2-3, with 12 nucleotides matching TRBD2. V lost 7 bases to trimming and J lost 0 bases; unmatched junction nucleotides: 11. Germline lookup yields CDR1 LNHDA and CDR2 SQIVND (reference sequence). The CDR3 has 18 residues.

In DNA, the CDR3 is TGTGCCAGCTCACCCCCCCAAGGAGGGGGGTTCATGAACACTGAAGCTTTCTTT. Its protein product is CASSPPQGGGFMNTEAFF. This chain links TRBV18 with TRBJ1-1; D is perhaps TRBD1 (6 bases). Germline CDR1 is KGHSH and CDR2 is LQKENI. V was trimmed by 3 bases and J by 0 bases, leaving 20 bases between them. This CDR3 region has 18 residues.

The chain combines TRBV9 with TRBJ2-7, with 14 bases aligning to TRBD2. Germline V lookup: CDR1 SGDLS, CDR2 YYNGEE. This CDR3 region has 15 residues. The ends lost 3 bases at V and 4 bases at J; junction bases unmatched: 3. The CDR3 nucleotides are TGTGCCAGCAGCGAGGGACTAGCGGGAGTATACGAGCAGTACTTC. It is translated as CASSEGLAGVYEQYF.

J is TRBJ2-7 and V is TRBV13; D remains unclear. CDR1 and CDR2 from the germline V gene are PRHDT and FYEKMQ (reference sequence). The CDR3 has 13 amino acids. Trimming cost V 3 bases and J 5 bases, with 11 bases left between them. CDR3 sequence: CASSFADVHEQYF. The CDR3 coding sequence is TGTGCCAGCAGCTTTGCGGACGTCCACGAGCAGTACTTC.

The CDR3 sequence is CASSMSGGTDIQYF. The CDR3 bases are TGTGCCAGTAGTATGAGCGGGGGGACGGACATTCAGTACTTC. The genes are TRBV19 and TRBJ2-4, with 9 bases identical to TRBD2. The germline V gene has CDR1 LNHDA and CDR2 SQIVND (reference sequence). This CDR3 has 14 amino acids. The V segment lost 3 bases and the J segment 8 bases; nucleotides outside the gene matches: 5.

The CDR3 region is CASSLGGTTGELFF. The CDR3 nucleotides are TGTGCCAGCAGCTTGGGGGGGACCACCGGGGAGCTGTTTTTT. This rearrangement joins TRBV5-5 to TRBJ2-2; the D gene could be TRBD1 or TRBD2 (5 bases each). This CDR3 contains 14 residues. Germline loops: CDR1 SGHKS, CDR2 YYEKEE (reference sequence). V lost 0 bases, J lost 4 bases, and 7 bases lay in between.

The rearrangement links TRBV27 to TRBJ2-7, with no clear D. The V gene's germline CDR1 is MNHEY and CDR2 SMNVEV (reference sequence). This CDR3 has 14 residues. The V end lost 6 bases, the J end lost 1 base, and 13 bases lay between the germline ends. This CDR3 reads CASSPYGRSYEQYF. The CDR3 DNA sequence: TGTGCCAGCAGCCCGTACGGGCGGTCCTACGAGCAGTACTTC.

This chain links TRBV5-6 with TRBJ2-1; 8 positions match TRBD1. This CDR3 is 16 amino acids long. CDR1 is SGHDT, CDR2 YYEEEE, per germline. The J segment lost 7 bases and the V segment lost 1 base, leaving 10 bases of the junction unmatched. This CDR3 reads CASSLFIGTGRNEQFF. The CDR3 DNA is TGTGCCAGCAGCTTGTTCATCGGGACAGGACGAAATGAGCAGTTCTTC. The full variable domain, with the rest looked up from reference TRBV5-6 and TRBJ2-1, is DAGVTQSPTHLIKTRGQQVTLRCSPKSGHDTVSWYQQALGQGPQFIFQYYEEEERQRGNFPDRFSGHQFPNYSSELNVNALLLGDSALYLCASSLFIGTGRNEQFFGPGTRLTVL.

This clone was counted once. The rearrangement uses TRBV6-2 or TRBV6-3 and TRBJ2-7; 8 bases match TRBD2. Per the germline V gene, CDR1 is MNHEY and CDR2 is SVGEGT. The CDR3 extends over 14 amino acids. The J segment lost 2 bases and the V segment lost 4 bases, leaving 4 bases of the junction unmatched. CDR3 in amino acids: CASSFGGVTYEQYF. The CDR3 DNA is TGTGCCAGCAGTTTCGGGGGGGTTACCTACGAGCAGTACTTC.

This clone was seen just once. This chain uses TRBV19 with TRBJ2-1; 14 bases map to TRBD2. Germline values: CDR1 LNHDA, CDR2 SQIVND (reference sequence). V was clipped by 2 bases and J by 8 bases; unmatched bases: 5. The CDR3 extends over 16 amino acids. CDR3 sequence (DNA): TGTGCCAGTAGTATACTGACTAGCGGGAGGGCCGATGAGCAGTTCTTC. Residues: CASSILTSGRADEQFF.

V gene TRBV10-1 combines with J gene TRBJ2-1; no firm D call. V dropped 2 bases and J dropped 10 bases, with 6 bases sitting between them. Germline V CDR1 and CDR2: WNHNN, SYGVQD (reference sequence). This CDR3 is 11 amino acids long. The CDR3 DNA reads TGCGCCAGCAGTGAGGGGAAGGAGCAGTTCTTC. Its translation: CASSEGKEQFF.

The chain joins TRBV19 to TRBJ2-4, with TRBD1 matching 7 bases. Per the germline V gene, CDR1 is LNHDA and CDR2 is SQIVND (reference sequence). The trim removed 5 bases at V and 5 bases at J, leaving 6 bases unmatched. The CDR3 contains 14 residues. In DNA form, the CDR3 reads TGTGCCAGTAGTTGGCAGGGGGTCGAAAACATTCAGTACTTC. Amino acid sequence: CASSWQGVENIQYF.

J is TRBJ2-1 and V is TRBV18; D is tentatively TRBD1 or TRBD2 (6 bases each). Trimming took 4 bases from V and 9 from J, leaving 13 bases between them. Germline lookup yields CDR1 KGHSH and CDR2 LQKENI. CDR3 length: 13 amino acids. The CDR3 here is CASSLGGPVEQFF. CDR3 sequence (DNA): TGTGCCAGCTCACTGGGGGGCCCGGTTGAGCAGTTCTTC.

The chain employs TRBV6-2 or TRBV6-3 and TRBJ2-2; D is ambiguous. The CDR3 is 14 amino acids. V was cut by 3 bases and J by 1 base, with 6 bases left in between. Germline V gene lookup returns CDR1 MNHEY and CDR2 SVGEGT. The CDR3 here is CASSYPLNTGELFF. In DNA form, the CDR3 reads TGTGCCAGCAGTTATCCTCTGAACACCGGGGAGCTGTTTTTT.

Regarding this clone: This CDR3 is also generated by other DNA sequences in the sample. The V call is TRBV6-5, the J call TRBJ1-4; possibly TRBD1 for D (5 bases). The ends were cut back, 2 bases at V and 3 bases at J, with 7 bases in the middle. The length of the CDR3 is 14 residues. Germline V gene data show CDR1 as MNHEY and CDR2 as SVGAGI. In nucleotides, the CDR3 is TGTGCCAGCAGTTACGGGGGAGCTAATGAAAAACTGTTTTTT. Amino acid sequence: CASSYGGANEKLFF.

This clone was recorded at least ten times. This chain connects TRBV7-9 to TRBJ1-1; D is unclear. The CDR3 runs 14 residues. Germline V gene sequence: CDR1 SEHNR, CDR2 FQNEAQ (reference sequence). V dropped 5 bases and J dropped 3 bases, with 13 bases sitting between them. CDR3: CASSPDVSYTEAFF. CDR3 sequence (DNA): TGTGCCAGCAGCCCAGACGTGTCGTACACTGAAGCTTTCTTT.

V and J are TRBV7-3 and TRBJ2-1; 8 bases line up with TRBD1. The V gene's germline CDR1 is SGHTA and CDR2 FQGTGA. Germline trimming cut 0 bases from V and 4 bases from J; bases unmatched to any gene: 5. The CDR3 is 16 residues long. The CDR3 DNA is TGTGCCAGCAGCTTAACGCCCGGGACAGGTTACAATGAGCAGTTCTTC. Translation: CASSLTPGTGYNEQFF.

This clone appeared a single time. The chain carries TRBV9 and TRBJ1-1; TRBD1 is a possible D gene (5 bases). The CDR3 is 13 residues long. The germline V gene encodes CDR1 SGDLS and CDR2 YYNGEE. V was trimmed by 4 bases and J by 4 bases, leaving 11 bases between them. The CDR3 DNA reads TGTGCCAGCAGCTCGGGGGGGTTCACTGAAGCTTTCTTT. This codes for CASSSGGFTEAFF.

V usage is TRBV19 and J usage is TRBJ2-7; TRBD2 matches 7 bases. J was trimmed by 3 bases and V by 4 bases; bases with no gene match: 12. The CDR3 extends over 16 amino acids. Germline loops: CDR1 LNHDA, CDR2 SQIVND (reference sequence). This chain's CDR3 is CASSRGGEGSGYEQYF. In DNA form, the CDR3 reads TGTGCCAGTAGTAGGGGAGGGGAGGGATCCGGCTACGAGCAGTACTTC.

The gene calls are TRBV7-9 and TRBJ2-1; D remains ambiguous. CDR3 length equals 13 residues. The V and J ends lost 5 bases and 4 bases respectively, with 9 bases between them. Per the germline V gene, CDR1 is SEHNR and CDR2 is FQNEAQ (reference sequence). CDR3 nucleotides: TGTGCCAGCAGCCGCGACGGTTACAATGAGCAGTTCTTC. This sequence encodes CASSRDGYNEQFF.